These 23 T cell receptor beta chains share one sample of origin, sequenced in a study of blood T cell repertoires in COVID-19. Generated by immunoSEQ multiplex PCR, the TCRdb table keeps only in-frame clones and is missing some. Counted here are 430,000 or so clones, 70% to 90% occurring once; the ten biggest clones make up 0.65% to 1%. The sample consisted of peripheral blood. The receptors originated from a man aged 18 to 29 with COVID-19, enrolled during active disease.

The chain uses TRBV7-2 and TRBJ2-5; 10 nucleotides align to TRBD2. Germline-derived CDR1 and CDR2 are SGHTA and FQGNSA. The V gene end was trimmed by 0 bases and the J gene end by 5 bases; junction bases not matched to a gene: 9. The CDR3 spans 17 residues. CDR3 bases: TGTGCCAGCAGCTTAGCAACTAGCGGGGAAATGGGGGAGACCCAGTACTTC. Protein product: CASSLATSGEMGETQYF.

The rearrangement links TRBV9 to TRBJ2-1; TRBD2 matches 8 bases. The length of the CDR3 is 16 residues. The germline V gene encodes CDR1 SGDLS and CDR2 YYNGEE. The V gene end was trimmed by 4 bases and the J gene end by 0 bases; junction bases not matched to a gene: 6. CDR3 protein: CASSLSGGLSYNEQFF. The CDR3 DNA reads as TGTGCCAGCAGCTTGAGCGGGGGACTCTCCTACAATGAGCAGTTCTTC.

V is TRBV9 and J is TRBJ2-1; 8 bases align to TRBD2. Losses at the gene ends were 3 bases for V and 9 bases for J; bases not matched to a gene: 14. CDR1 and CDR2 (germline): SGDLS, YYNGEE. This CDR3 has 16 residues. The CDR3 DNA reads TGTGCCAGCAGCGCTCAGCCGGGACTAGTGTCAGGTGAGCAGTTCTTC. Protein product: CASSAQPGLVSGEQFF.

This clone was seen only a few times. The chain has TRBV5-5 and TRBJ2-5; 8 nucleotides line up with TRBD2. The germline gives CDR1 SGHKS, CDR2 YYEKEE (reference sequence). The junction had 7 bases not matched to a gene; V was cut back by 4 bases and J by 5 bases. This CDR3 spans 14 amino acids. The CDR3 spells CASSGSGTSETQYF. The CDR3 DNA sequence: TGTGCCAGCAGCGGGTCCGGGACTAGTGAGACCCAGTACTTC.

J is TRBJ2-7 and V is TRBV6-5, with 9 nucleotides matching TRBD1. V gave up 8 bases and J gave up 5 bases; unmatched junction bases: 4. The CDR3 runs to 12 residues. Germline CDR1 is MNHEY and CDR2 is SVGAGI. In DNA form, the CDR3 reads TGTGCCAGCGGACAGGGGCGGGACGAGCAGTACTTC. Residues: CASGQGRDEQYF.

The chain carries TRBV19 and TRBJ1-6; TRBD1 aligns across 9 bases. The CDR3 covers 17 residues. The V gene end was trimmed by 6 bases and the J gene end by 4 bases; junction bases not matched to a gene: 10. Per the germline V gene, CDR1 is LNHDA and CDR2 is SQIVND (reference sequence). The CDR3 DNA is TGTGCCAGTAGGGCCCGGGACAGGGCTGGATATAATTCACCCCTCCACTTT. This translates into CASRARDRAGYNSPLHF.

The V call is TRBV6-5, the J call TRBJ1-5, with 8 bases fitting TRBD1. The junction had 5 bases not matched to a gene; V was cut back by 7 bases and J by 0 bases. The CDR3 is 15 residues long. The germline V gene encodes CDR1 MNHEY and CDR2 SVGAGI. CDR3 amino acids: CASNRGVDSNQPQHF. The CDR3 region has the DNA TGTGCCAGCAACAGGGGGGTAGATAGCAATCAGCCCCAGCATTTT.

The chain couples TRBV25-1 to TRBJ1-1; D call uncertain. CDR3 size: 13 residues. Between the trimmed V and J ends, which lost 2 bases and 3 bases, there was a span of 7 bases. Germline loops: CDR1 MGHDK, CDR2 SYGVNS. This CDR3 reads CASSEAGYTEAFF. CDR3 bases: TGTGCCAGCAGTGAAGCGGGGTACACTGAAGCTTTCTTT.

The chain recombines TRBV2 with TRBJ1-5, with 7 nucleotides matching TRBD1. Losses at the gene ends were 6 bases for V and 0 bases for J; bases not matched to a gene: 5. Germline values: CDR1 SNHLY, CDR2 FYNNEI. This CDR3 region has 15 residues. The CDR3 region is CASRETGHSNQPQHF. The CDR3 DNA is TGTGCCAGCAGAGAGACAGGGCATAGCAATCAGCCCCAGCATTTT.

The chain is built from TRBV6-1 and TRBJ2-3; the D gene is possibly TRBD2 (5 bases). This CDR3 is 13 amino acids long. CDR1 MNHNS and CDR2 SASEGT come from the germline V gene. V lost 6 bases to trimming and J lost 0 bases, with 7 bases between them. The CDR3 DNA reads TGTGCCAGCAGGGAGGATAGCACAGATACGCAGTATTTT. It is translated as CASREDSTDTQYF.

The chain employs TRBV2 and TRBJ2-7; 8 positions match TRBD1. With V trimmed by 6 bases and J by 2 bases, 6 bases remained unmatched. This CDR3 has 14 residues. Germline V gene sequence: CDR1 SNHLY, CDR2 FYNNEI. CDR3 region: CASRSGQATYEQYF. CDR3 bases: TGTGCCAGCAGGTCGGGACAGGCCACCTACGAGCAGTACTTC.

This clone has only a few counts. The chain combines TRBV4-1 with TRBJ1-1; 9 bases fit TRBD1. The CDR3 is 17 amino acids. V shed 4 bases, J shed 6 bases, and the junction held 15 bases outside the gene matches. CDR1 and CDR2 (germline): MGHRA, YSYEKL. CDR3 sequence: CASSPTTGGALRSEAFF. In DNA, the CDR3 is TGCGCCAGCAGCCCTACGACAGGGGGGGCATTACGGTCTGAAGCTTTCTTT.

The chain is built from TRBV27 and TRBJ1-1; the D gene is possibly TRBD1 (6 bases). Germline V gene data show CDR1 as MNHEY and CDR2 as SMNVEV (reference sequence). The length of the CDR3 is 14 residues. V shed 3 bases and J shed 7 bases, with 15 bases lying between them. CDR3 DNA sequence: TGTGCCAGCAGTTTGACGCGGGGGCAGATTGAAGCTTTCTTT. Translation gives CASSLTRGQIEAFF.

The genes are TRBV3-1 (or the pseudogene TRBV3-2) and TRBJ1-2, with 9 bases aligning to TRBD1. The CDR3 extends over 14 amino acids. Trimming removed 5 bases from V and 5 bases from J; junction bases left unmatched: 6. Germline V gives CDR1 LGHDT, CDR2 YNNKEL (reference sequence). CDR3 protein: CASSAGTGSYGYTF. DNA of the CDR3: TGTGCCAGCAGCGCCGGGACAGGGTCATATGGCTACACCTTC.

The chain links TRBV12-3 or TRBV12-4 to TRBJ2-5; 9 bases align to TRBD2. V lost 5 bases, J lost 3 bases, and 1 base stayed unmatched. This CDR3 spans 13 amino acids. CDR3 protein: CASSASGKETQYF. Here the CDR3 DNA reads TGTGCCAGCAGTGCTAGCGGGAAAGAGACCCAGTACTTC.

This rearrangement joins TRBV25-1 to TRBJ1-1; no clear D gene. The germline V gene has CDR1 MGHDK and CDR2 SYGVNS. CDR3 length equals 13 residues. The germline V and J ends were trimmed by 3 bases and 0 bases, with 5 bases remaining between them. CDR3 in DNA: TGTGCCAGCAGTGACAGGATGAACACTGAAGCTTTCTTT. Translated, it gives CASSDRMNTEAFF.

The rearrangement joins TRBV7-2 to TRBJ1-6; D not resolved. CDR1 and CDR2 (germline): SGHTA, FQGNSA. CDR3 size: 14 residues. Between the trimmed V and J ends, which lost 1 base and 10 bases, there was a span of 11 bases. The CDR3 is CASSLGTVRSPLHF. For the CDR3, the DNA is TGTGCCAGCAGCTTAGGAACAGTTCGATCACCCCTCCACTTT.

CDR3: CASSKDASGGPRCTGELFF. The DNA for the CDR3 is TGTGCCAGCAGCAAAGATGCTAGCGGGGGGCCCCGGTGCACCGGGGAGCTGTTTTTT. The chain is built from TRBV21-1 and TRBJ2-2; TRBD2 is taken as the D call from the table, unchecked against the DNA. TRBV21-1 corresponds to a pseudogene. The CDR3 has 19 residues.

The CDR3 sequence: CASSSVAGKRYNEQFF. CDR3 coding DNA: TGTGCCAGCAGTTCTGTAGCGGGGAAAAGGTACAATGAGCAGTTCTTC. V usage is TRBV6-5 and J usage is TRBJ2-1; 8 bases align to TRBD2. Per the germline V gene, CDR1 is MNHEY and CDR2 is SVGAGI. Trimming removed 4 bases from V and 4 bases from J; junction bases left unmatched: 9. This CDR3 is 16 amino acids long.

The genes are TRBV29-1 and TRBJ2-1; no definite D call. Germline CDR1 reads SQVTM; CDR2 reads ANQGSEA. The ends were cut back, 3 bases at V and 0 bases at J, with 9 bases in the middle. The length of the CDR3 is 14 residues. The CDR3 bases are TGCAGCGTTGATCGGTTAAGCTCCTACAATGAGCAGTTCTTC. Translation gives CSVDRLSSYNEQFF.

The genes are TRBV5-1 and TRBJ2-3, with 12 nucleotides matching TRBD2. This CDR3 is built from 17 residues. In germline, CDR1 is SGHRS, CDR2 YFSETQ. Trimming at V came to 2 bases and at J to 3 bases, leaving 7 bases not matched to a gene. This chain's CDR3 is CASSFPSGGAVTDTQYF. For the CDR3, the DNA is TGCGCCAGCAGCTTTCCTAGCGGGGGGGCCGTAACAGATACGCAGTATTTT.

The chain has TRBV25-1 and TRBJ2-1; D might be TRBD2 (5 bases). Trimming took 5 bases from V and 0 from J, leaving 8 bases between them. This CDR3 region has 14 residues. From germline, CDR1 is MGHDK and CDR2 SYGVNS. In nucleotides, the CDR3 is TGTGCCAGCAGTCTCAGCGGCTCCTACAATGAGCAGTTCTTC. Translating gives CASSLSGSYNEQFF.

This clone was observed a single time. V is TRBV5-1 and J is TRBJ2-7; no clear D gene. The germline gives CDR1 SGHRS, CDR2 YFSETQ. Trimming pared 4 bases from V and 3 bases from J, leaving 14 bases between. The CDR3 runs 14 residues. DNA for the CDR3: TGCGCCAGCAGCCCCCAATCAGTACACTACGAGCAGTACTTC. As protein: CASSPQSVHYEQYF.